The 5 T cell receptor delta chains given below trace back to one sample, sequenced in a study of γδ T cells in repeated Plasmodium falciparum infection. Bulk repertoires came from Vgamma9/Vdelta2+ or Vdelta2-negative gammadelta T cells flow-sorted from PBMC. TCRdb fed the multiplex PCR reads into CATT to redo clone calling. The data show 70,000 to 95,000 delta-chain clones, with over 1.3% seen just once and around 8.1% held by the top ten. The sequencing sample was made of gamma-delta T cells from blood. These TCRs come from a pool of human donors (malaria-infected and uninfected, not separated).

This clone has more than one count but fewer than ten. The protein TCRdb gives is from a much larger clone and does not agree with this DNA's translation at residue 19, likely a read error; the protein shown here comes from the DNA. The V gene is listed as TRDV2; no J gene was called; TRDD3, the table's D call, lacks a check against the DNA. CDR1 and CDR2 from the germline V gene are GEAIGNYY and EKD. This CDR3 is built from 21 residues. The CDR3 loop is CACDTVLGSPPSSWDTRQKFF. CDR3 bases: TGTGCCTGTGACACGGTACTGGGGTCACCTCCTAGCTCCTGGGACACCCGACAGAAGTTTTTC.

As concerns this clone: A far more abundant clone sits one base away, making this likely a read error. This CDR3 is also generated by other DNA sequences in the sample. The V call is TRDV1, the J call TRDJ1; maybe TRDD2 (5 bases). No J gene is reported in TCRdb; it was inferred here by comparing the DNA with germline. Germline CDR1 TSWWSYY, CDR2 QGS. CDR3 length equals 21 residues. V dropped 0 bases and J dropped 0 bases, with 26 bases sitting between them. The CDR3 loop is CALGELSTYAFNMPYTDKLIF. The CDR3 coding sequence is TGTGCTCTTGGGGAACTAAGCACCTACGCCTTCAACATGCCGTACACCGATAAACTCATCTTT.

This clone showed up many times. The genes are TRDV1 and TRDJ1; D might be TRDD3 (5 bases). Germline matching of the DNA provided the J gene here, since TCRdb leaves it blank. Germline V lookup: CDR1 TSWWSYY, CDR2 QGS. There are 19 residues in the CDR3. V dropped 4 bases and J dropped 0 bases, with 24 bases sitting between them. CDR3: CALGGTPPGALSYTDKLIF. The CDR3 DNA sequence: TGTGCTCTTGGGGGAACACCCCCGGGGGCGCTATCGTACACCGATAAACTCATCTTT.

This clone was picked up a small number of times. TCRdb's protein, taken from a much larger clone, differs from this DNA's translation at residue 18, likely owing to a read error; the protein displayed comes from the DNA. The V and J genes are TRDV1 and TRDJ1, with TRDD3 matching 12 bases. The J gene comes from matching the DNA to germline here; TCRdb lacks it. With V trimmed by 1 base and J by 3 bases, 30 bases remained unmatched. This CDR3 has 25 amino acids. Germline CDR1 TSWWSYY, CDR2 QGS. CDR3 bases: TGTGCTCTTGGGGAACCCCGGGGCGGCCTTCCTACACTGGGGGATACCCTGCGCTTTGCCGATAAACTCATCTTT. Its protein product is CALGEPRGGLPTLGDTLRFADKLIF.

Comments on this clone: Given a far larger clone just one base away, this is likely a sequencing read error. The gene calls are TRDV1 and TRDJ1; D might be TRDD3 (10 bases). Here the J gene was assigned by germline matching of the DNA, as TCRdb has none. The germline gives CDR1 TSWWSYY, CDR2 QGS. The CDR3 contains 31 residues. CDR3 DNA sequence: TGTGCTCTTGGGGAACCAAGGCGGGGCCTTCCTACGACTATACTGGGGCCATGTTCATGGGGGATACTTTTTTACACCGGTAAACTCATCTTT. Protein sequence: CALGEPRRGLPTTILGPCSWGILFYTGKLIF.